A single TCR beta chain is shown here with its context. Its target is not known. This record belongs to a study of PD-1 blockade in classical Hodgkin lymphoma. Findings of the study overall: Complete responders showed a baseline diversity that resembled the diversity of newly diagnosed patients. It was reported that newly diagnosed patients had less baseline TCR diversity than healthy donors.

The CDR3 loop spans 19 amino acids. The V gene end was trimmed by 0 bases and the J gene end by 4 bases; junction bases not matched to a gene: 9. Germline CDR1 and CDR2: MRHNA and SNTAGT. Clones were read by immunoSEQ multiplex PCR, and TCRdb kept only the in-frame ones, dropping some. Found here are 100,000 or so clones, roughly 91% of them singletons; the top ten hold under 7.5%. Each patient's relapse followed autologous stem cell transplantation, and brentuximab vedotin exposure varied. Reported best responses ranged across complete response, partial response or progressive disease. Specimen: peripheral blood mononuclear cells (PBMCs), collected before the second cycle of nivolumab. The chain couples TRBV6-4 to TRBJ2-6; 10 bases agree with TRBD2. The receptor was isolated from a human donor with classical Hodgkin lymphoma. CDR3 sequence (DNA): TGTGCCAGCAGTGACTCGTGGACAGCGGGGGGGCCGGGGGCCAACGTCCTGACTTTC. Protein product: CASSDSWTAGGPGANVLTF.